Shown below are 18 T cell receptor beta chains from a single sample sequenced in a study of molecular identifiers for immune sequencing clone quantification. Via MiXCR, TCRdb re-called the PCR reads, giving one row per CDR3 protein. Of more than 450,000 distinct CDR3 sequences detected, over 20% appear once; the ten largest clones hold about 0.78%. The source material was naive CD8+ T cells from blood, with Jurkat cell RNA spiked in. The sample's subset: FACS-sorted CD8+CD4-CCR7+CD45RA+ naive T cells. The receptors derive from a human donor in good health. Some libraries in this study had Jurkat cell RNA spiked in.

Remarks on this clonotype: The junction differs from germline at one of its ends, possibly a read error. The chain joins TRBV3-1 to TRBJ2-4; 13 bases align to TRBD2. Germline V gene lookup returns CDR1 LGHDT and CDR2 YNNKEL (reference sequence). This CDR3 comprises 18 residues. CDR3 in amino acids: CASSQQLAGGLAKNVQYF. The CDR3 DNA follows: TGTGCCAGCAGCCAGCAACTAGCGGGGGGGCTCGCCAAAAACGTTCAGTACTTC.

A remark on this clonotype: This could be a read error, since a much larger clone is one nucleotide away. V and J are TRBV20-1 and TRBJ2-3, with 11 nucleotides matching TRBD2. Germline CDR1 DFQATT, CDR2 SNEGSKA (reference sequence). The CDR3 extends over 15 amino acids. The CDR3 protein is CSAISGGESIDTQYF. CDR3 bases: TGCAGTGCTATTAGCGGGGGGGAGAGCATAGATACGCAGTATTTT.

The rearrangement uses TRBV12-3 or TRBV12-4 and TRBJ2-5; 7 bases are shared with TRBD2. The CDR3 extends over 16 amino acids. The junction had 14 bases not matched to a gene; V was cut back by 5 bases and J by 5 bases. The CDR3 here is CASSPTSRMEGETQYF. In DNA form, the CDR3 reads TGTGCCAGCAGTCCGACTAGCCGGATGGAGGGGGAGACCCAGTACTTC.

This clonotype has a handful of counts. The chain links TRBV6-2 or TRBV6-3 to TRBJ2-7; D is unresolved. The CDR3 runs 14 residues. V was shortened by 0 bases and J by 2 bases, with 8 bases between the two germline ends. Germline CDR1 and CDR2: MNHEY and SVGEGT. The CDR3 here is CASSYSSYTYEQYF. CDR3 nucleotides: TGTGCCAGCAGTTACTCATCTTATACCTACGAGCAGTACTTC.

The chain combines TRBV20-1 with TRBJ1-2; D is unresolved. In germline, CDR1 is DFQATT, CDR2 SNEGSKA (reference sequence). V lost 2 bases, J lost 3 bases, and 13 bases lay in between. The CDR3 runs to 14 residues. The CDR3 DNA is TGCAGTGCTAGATCTTCAGGAGGTGACTATGGCTACACCTTC. Its protein is CSARSSGGDYGYTF.

Ten or more counts support this clonotype. The V and J genes are TRBV11-2 and TRBJ2-1; 8 bases are a match to TRBD2. The length of the CDR3 is 16 residues. V lost 3 bases, J lost 8 bases, and 12 bases stayed unmatched. CDR1 is SGHAT, CDR2 FQNNGV, per germline. CDR3 loop: CASSLVPAGGWDEQFF. CDR3 bases: TGTGCCAGCAGCTTGGTCCCGGCGGGGGGATGGGATGAGCAGTTCTTC.

V gene TRBV24-1 combines with J gene TRBJ2-1, with D possibly TRBD1 on 6 matching bases. The CDR3 covers 12 residues. Germline V gene lookup returns CDR1 KGHDR and CDR2 SFDVKD. The ends were cut back, 4 bases at V and 8 bases at J, with 8 bases in the middle. The CDR3 bases are TGTGCCACCAGTGAACAGGGCGATGAGCAGTTCTTC. Protein product: CATSEQGDEQFF.

This clonotype has at least ten counts. This chain's CDR3 is CASSETGGGAADTQYF. DNA of the CDR3: TGCGCCAGCAGTGAGACGGGCGGGGGGGCCGCAGATACGCAGTATTTT. The V gene is TRBV10-2, the J gene TRBJ2-3, with 9 nucleotides matching TRBD2. CDR3 length: 16 residues. J was trimmed by 4 bases and V by 2 bases; bases with no gene match: 7. Germline-derived CDR1 and CDR2 are WSHSY and SAAADI.

This clonotype was recorded many times. This chain links TRBV5-1 with TRBJ2-7, with D possibly being TRBD2 (7 bases). Germline V CDR1 and CDR2: SGHRS, YFSETQ. The V end lost 7 bases, the J end lost 2 bases, and 19 bases lay between the germline ends. The CDR3 loop spans 15 amino acids. CDR3 sequence: CASPPGGRNPYEQYF. DNA of the CDR3: TGCGCCAGCCCACCGGGGGGCAGGAACCCCTACGAGCAGTACTTC.

This clonotype was recorded a few times. The rearrangement uses TRBV19 and TRBJ2-7; 10 positions agree with TRBD2. V was clipped by 3 bases and J by 5 bases; unmatched bases: 4. Germline values: CDR1 LNHDA, CDR2 SQIVND (reference sequence). The CDR3 is 14 amino acids. The CDR3 protein is CASSMMGLANEQYF. The DNA for the CDR3 is TGTGCCAGTAGTATGATGGGACTAGCGAACGAGCAGTACTTC.

V gene TRBV6-5 combines with J gene TRBJ1-5; a weak D match, TRBD1 (5 bases). CDR1 and CDR2 from the germline V gene are MNHEY and SVGAGI. V was shortened by 7 bases and J by 9 bases, with 16 bases between the two germline ends. The length of the CDR3 is 13 residues. The CDR3 DNA reads TGTGCCAGCACCCCCAGGGTTAGCGTGCCCCAGCATTTT. This encodes CASTPRVSVPQHF.

V gene TRBV7-9 combines with J gene TRBJ2-1; D remains unclear. The CDR3 length is 12 residues. Germline V gene data show CDR1 as SEHNR and CDR2 as FQNEAQ (reference sequence). Between the trimmed V and J ends, which lost 8 bases and 4 bases, there was a span of 9 bases. CDR3 region: CASRGPYNEQFF. The DNA of the CDR3 is TGTGCCAGCCGCGGACCTTACAATGAGCAGTTCTTC. Full variable domain (missing parts from reference TRBV7-9 and TRBJ2-1): DTGVSQNPRHKITKRGQNVTFRCDPISEHNRLYWYRQTLGQGPEFLTYFQNEAQLEKSRLLSDRFSAERPKGSFSTLEIQRTEQGDSAMYLCASRGPYNEQFFGPGTRLTVL.

About this clonotype itself: A much larger clone differs from this one at a single base, so this may be a read error. This sequence joins TRBV6-5 and TRBJ1-1; D is ambiguous. The CDR3 length is 15 residues. Germline CDR1 reads MNHEY; CDR2 reads SVGAGI. CDR3 protein: CVSSEAILMNTEAFF. The CDR3 DNA reads TGTGTCAGCAGTGAGGCCATCCTGATGAACACTGAAGCTTTCTTT.

The J gene is TRBJ1-4, the V gene TRBV19; perhaps TRBD1 as D (5 bases). Germline-derived CDR1 and CDR2 are LNHDA and SQIVND (reference sequence). The CDR3 consists of 14 residues. The germline V and J ends were trimmed by 3 bases and 8 bases, with 13 bases remaining between them. The CDR3 here is CASSMVPGSEKLFF. The CDR3 DNA follows: TGTGCCAGTAGTATGGTCCCAGGGAGCGAAAAACTGTTTTTT.

This clonotype was seen ten or more times. The V gene is TRBV20-1, the J gene TRBJ2-5; D might be TRBD1 (6 bases). Germline CDR1 and CDR2: DFQATT and SNEGSKA (reference sequence). This CDR3 is 13 amino acids long. V lost 3 bases to trimming and J lost 2 bases, with 10 bases between them. The CDR3, as DNA: TGCAGTGCTAGGCGCAGGGGACAAGAGACCCAGTACTTC. This gives the protein CSARRRGQETQYF.

This clonotype turned up a few times. The chain joins TRBV7-9 to TRBJ2-2, with 8 bases identical to TRBD1. Germline CDR1 reads SEHNR; CDR2 reads FQNEAQ (reference sequence). Germline trimming cut 5 bases from V and 3 bases from J; bases unmatched to any gene: 17. This CDR3 contains 19 residues. The CDR3 DNA sequence: TGTGCCAGCAGCGGAACTGACAGGGGTAAAAGGTTGGACACCGGGGAGCTGTTTTTT. Its protein product is CASSGTDRGKRLDTGELFF.

On this clonotype: An end of the junction differs from the germline gene, which may be a read error. The chain uses TRBV12-3 or TRBV12-4 and TRBJ2-2; 9 bases are shared with TRBD1. CDR3 length: 14 amino acids. The CDR3 coding sequence is TGTGCCAGCCGGACAGGGGAGCTTGGCGGGGAGCTGGTTTTT. It specifies CASRTGELGGELVF.

The table lists this clonotype with a few counts. The rearrangement uses TRBV20-1 and TRBJ2-3; D is uncertain. This CDR3 is built from 14 residues. V lost 6 bases, J lost 0 bases, and 13 bases lay in between. Germline CDR1 and CDR2: DFQATT and SNEGSKA (reference sequence). The CDR3 is CSAADPPSTDTQYF. The CDR3 DNA reads TGCAGTGCAGCTGACCCTCCCAGCACAGATACGCAGTATTTT.